The rows below give T cell receptor beta chains drawn from one sample of a study of identical twins. TCRdb reanalysed the 5' RACE reads using MiXCR and keeps one entry per CDR3 protein. The table lists a few hundred thousand distinct CDR3 sequences, 10% of them singletons. Sample: memory T cells sorted from blood. The source is a man aged 45-60 years in good health. Each CDR3 is given with its conserved first and last residue. A D gene is named only where the DNA matches it firmly. Clone size, where shown, is once, few, many, or a class for clones that have expanded.

v_call	j_call	clone_size	d_call	cdr3_aa	cdr3_nt
TRBV5-1	TRBJ2-5	many	TRBD2	CASSLGHGTKETQYF	TGCGCCAGCAGCTTGGGGCACGGGACTAAGGAGACCCAGTACTTC
TRBV5-1	TRBJ1-2	many	TRBD1	CASSSGQGAGDGYTF	TGCGCCAGCAGCTCGGGACAGGGGGCAGGAGATGGCTACACCTTC
TRBV25-1	TRBJ1-4	many	.	CASSDLDRNEKLFF	TGTGCCAGCAGTGACCTGGACAGAAATGAAAAACTGTTTTTT
TRBV27	TRBJ2-2	.	.	CASTLRGAGELFF	TGTGCCAGCACCCTGAGAGGGGCCGGGGAGCTGTTTTTT
TRBV12-3/TRBV12-4	TRBJ2-6	many	TRBD2	CASSLSGVTGANVLTF	TGTGCCAGCAGTTTAAGCGGGGTTACTGGGGCCAACGTCCTGACTTTC
TRBV7-9	TRBJ1-2	.	.	CASSLVVGSLVKGYTF	TGTGCCAGCAGCTTAGTAGTAGGATCGCTGGTCAAAGGCTACACCTTC
TRBV29-1	TRBJ1-1	many	TRBD1	CSVGRDRDEAFF	TGCAGCGTCGGCCGGGACAGGGATGAAGCTTTCTTT
TRBV29-1	TRBJ2-3	many	.	CSVGASSRTDTQYF	TGCAGCGTTGGGGCTAGCTCCCGCACAGATACGCAGTATTTT
TRBV28	TRBJ1-6	few	.	CASSNPGRGSYNSPLHF	TGTGCCAGCAGTAACCCCGGACGGGGGTCCTATAATTCACCCCTCCACTTT
TRBV27	TRBJ2-4	many	TRBD2	CASSFVSGNGIQYF	TGTGCCAGCAGTTTTGTTAGCGGGAACGGCATTCAGTACTTC
TRBV11-2	TRBJ2-1	many	.	CASSSRNEQFF	TGTGCCAGCAGCTCCCGCAATGAGCAGTTCTTC
TRBV5-5	TRBJ1-2	many	TRBD1	CASSFFGPDRAGYTF	TGTGCCAGCAGCTTTTTTGGACCGGACAGGGCTGGCTACACCTTC
TRBV18	TRBJ2-1	.	TRBD1	CASSRYRGQGNNEQFF	TGTGCCAGCTCACGCTACAGGGGACAGGGAAACAATGAGCAGTTCTTC
TRBV5-6	TRBJ2-4	few	TRBD2	CASSLRLAGTIAKNIQYF	TGTGCCAGCAGCTTGCGGCTAGCGGGAACTATAGCCAAAAACATTCAGTACTTC
TRBV7-9	TRBJ2-5	.	.	CASSLGQGAEETQYF	TGTGCCAGCAGCTTAGGTCAGGGCGCGGAAGAGACCCAGTACTTC
TRBV20-1	TRBJ2-1	.	.	CSAAISSYNEQFF	TGCAGTGCAGCAATAAGCTCCTACAATGAGCAGTTCTTC
TRBV11-2	TRBJ2-1	.	TRBD2	CASSLVAGGPQSYNEQFF	TGTGCCAGCAGCTTAGTAGCGGGGGGTCCCCAGTCCTACAATGAGCAGTTCTTC
TRBV2	TRBJ2-5	many	.	CASSEWTQETQYF	TGTGCCAGCAGTGAATGGACTCAAGAGACCCAGTACTTC
TRBV6-1	TRBJ1-2	few	TRBD1	CASTRTQGKDGYTF	TGTGCCAGCACCCGAACACAGGGGAAGGATGGCTACACCTTC
TRBV20-1	TRBJ1-4	few	.	CSAASGRKLFF	TGCAGTGCCGCAAGCGGGAGAAAACTGTTTTTT
TRBV6-1	TRBJ2-5	many	TRBD2	CASSEESLRGSSQYF	TGTGCCAGCAGTGAAGAATCATTGCGGGGGAGCTCCCAGTACTTC
TRBV2	TRBJ1-1	.	TRBD1	CASMGQPNTEAFF	TGTGCCAGCATGGGACAGCCCAACACTGAAGCTTTCTTT
TRBV5-5	TRBJ2-6	.	TRBD1	CASSGTGGSGANVLTF	TGTGCCAGCAGCGGGACAGGGGGCTCTGGGGCCAACGTCCTGACTTTC
TRBV20-1	TRBJ1-5	few	.	CSARDRVRPGNQPQHF	TGCAGTGCTAGAGACAGGGTCAGGCCAGGCAATCAGCCCCAGCATTTT
TRBV6-1	TRBJ1-4	many	TRBD1	CASTATGNTNEKLFF	TGTGCCAGCACCGCGACAGGGAACACTAATGAAAAACTGTTTTTT
TRBV20-1	TRBJ2-7	.	TRBD2	CSARLAGGPYEQYF	TGCAGTGCTAGATTGGCGGGGGGCCCCTACGAGCAGTACTTC
TRBV5-1	TRBJ2-5	few	TRBD2	CASSLTSGRETQYF	TGCGCCAGCAGCCTGACTAGCGGGAGGGAGACCCAGTACTTC
TRBV5-5	TRBJ2-1	.	.	CASSVEPMSDEQFF	TGTGCCAGCAGCGTAGAGCCGATGAGCGATGAGCAGTTCTTC
TRBV5-1	TRBJ2-5	.	.	CASRSGGVQETQYF	TGCGCCAGCAGATCAGGGGGGGTACAAGAGACCCAGTACTTC
TRBV6-1	TRBJ1-1	many	TRBD1	CASVARTGGNTEAFF	TGTGCCAGCGTGGCCCGGACAGGGGGCAACACTGAAGCTTTCTTT
TRBV10-3	TRBJ2-7	.	TRBD1	CAISESQGAAYEQYF	TGTGCCATCAGTGAGTCTCAGGGGGCGGCTTACGAGCAGTACTTC
TRBV20-1	TRBJ2-1	many	TRBD2	CSATSGDPSSYNEQFF	TGCAGCGCGACTAGCGGGGACCCTAGCTCCTACAATGAGCAGTTCTTC
TRBV20-1	TRBJ1-2	.	.	CSARDNPGVGYTF	TGCAGTGCTAGAGATAACCCCGGCGTTGGCTACACCTTC
TRBV11-3	TRBJ2-1	.	TRBD2	CASSLGAGGASGEQFF	TGTGCCAGCAGCTTAGGGGCCGGGGGGGCCTCTGGTGAGCAGTTCTTC
TRBV4-2	TRBJ2-1	few	TRBD2	CASSQARGGAYNEQFF	TGTGCCAGCAGCCAGGCCCGGGGGGGGGCGTACAATGAGCAGTTCTTC
TRBV5-1	TRBJ2-7	many	.	CASSRSTSSYEQYF	TGCGCCAGCAGCCGATCGACTAGCTCCTACGAGCAGTACTTC
TRBV6-2/TRBV6-3	TRBJ2-7	few	TRBD2	CASDAGSGGAYEQYF	TGTGCCAGCGACGCCGGTTCGGGGGGAGCCTACGAGCAGTACTTC
TRBV11-2	TRBJ1-1	many	TRBD1	CASSLEPGGGTEAFF	TGTGCCAGCAGCTTAGAACCAGGGGGCGGCACTGAAGCTTTCTTT
TRBV29-1	TRBJ1-2	many	.	CSVEPNIGSYYGYTF	TGCAGCGTTGAACCCAATATTGGGTCCTACTATGGCTACACCTTC
TRBV12-3/TRBV12-4	TRBJ2-2	many	.	CASSPSRYTGELFF	TGTGCCAGCAGCCCCTCCAGATACACCGGGGAGCTGTTTTTT
TRBV27	TRBJ2-2	many	TRBD1	CASSHPATGANTGELFF	TGTGCCAGCAGTCATCCGGCGACAGGGGCGAACACCGGGGAGCTGTTTTTT
TRBV18	TRBJ1-1	many	TRBD1	CASSASGGWNTEAFF	TGTGCCAGCTCAGCCTCAGGGGGCTGGAACACTGAAGCTTTCTTT
TRBV27	TRBJ2-7	.	TRBD1	CASSTPGQGFYEQYF	TGTGCCAGCAGTACGCCGGGACAGGGCTTCTACGAGCAGTACTTC
TRBV29-1	TRBJ2-1	many	.	CSVESLDYSYNEQFF	TGCAGCGTTGAAAGCCTGGACTACTCCTACAATGAGCAGTTCTTC
TRBV28	TRBJ2-7	.	.	CASSKTGTTVEQYF	TGTGCCAGCAGCAAAACCGGGACGACCGTCGAGCAGTACTTC